This T cell receptor (beta chain) was documented in a study of blood T cell repertoires in COVID-19. V was pared by 1 base and J by 1 base, with 17 bases between. There are 17 residues in the CDR3. Germline values: CDR1 SGHKS, CDR2 YYEKEE (reference sequence). Profiling relied on immunoSEQ multiplex PCR, and the TCRdb table lists in-frame clones only, not all of them. The sample contains 300,000 to 400,000 clones, roughly 90% of which appear only once. The TCR comes from a woman under 40 with acute COVID-19. The rearrangement uses TRBV5-5 and TRBJ1-1; D is perhaps TRBD1 (5 bases). Sequences were obtained from PBMCs or T cells enriched from blood (not recorded which). This chain's CDR3 is CASSLLGQAFSNTEAFF. The CDR3 coding sequence is TGTGCCAGCAGCTTGTTGGGGCAGGCCTTTTCGAACACTGAAGCTTTCTTT.